Listed below are T cell receptor beta chains from one sample, sequenced in a study of OX40 agonist ivuxolimab in advanced cancers. Clones were sequenced by immunoSEQ multiplex PCR, and TCRdb holds only the in-frame ones, with some missing. The sample holds 80,000 or so clones, roughly 85% seen once. The source was CD4+ or CD8+ T cells sorted from blood, collected in a trial of the OX40 agonist ivuxolimab. The receptor source for this set is an adult with an advanced solid tumor such as melanoma, head and neck, liver or kidney cancer. Each CDR3 is given with its conserved first and last residue. A D gene is named only where the DNA matches it firmly. Rows give clone size only sometimes, using once, few, many, or a class for an expanded clone.

d_gene,j_gene,abundance,v_gene,CDR3aa,CDR3nt
TRBD1,TRBJ1-2,.,TRBV5-4,CASSPGQGFFFYGYTF,TGTGCCAGCAGCCCCGGACAGGGTTTCTTTTTCTATGGCTACACCTTC
.,TRBJ1-1,.,TRBV18,CASSPIWGDNAEAFF,TGTGCCAGCTCACCAATTTGGGGGGATAACGCTGAAGCTTTCTTT
TRBD2,TRBJ2-1,.,TRBV7-2,CASSTRTSGSYNEQFF,TGTGCCAGCAGCACCAGGACTAGCGGGAGCTACAATGAGCAGTTCTTC
.,TRBJ1-4,.,TRBV5-8,CASSLGGTGWSEEKLFF,TGTGCCAGCAGCTTGGGGGGGACTGGCTGGTCGGAGGAAAAACTGTTTTTT
.,TRBJ2-5,.,TRBV9,CASSLRGQGMGTQYF,TGTGCCAGCAGCCTACGCGGGCAGGGGATGGGGACCCAGTACTTC
.,TRBJ2-7,.,TRBV30,CAWSVRRGRPTYEQYF,TGTGCCTGGAGTGTAAGAAGGGGCAGGCCGACCTACGAGCAGTACTTC
.,TRBJ1-5,.,TRBV5-5,CASSLDLWPQHF,TGTGCCAGCAGCTTGGACCTTTGGCCCCAGCATTTT
.,TRBJ2-2,once,TRBV9,CASSVVGANTGELFF,TGTGCCAGCAGCGTAGTGGGAGCGAACACCGGGGAGCTGTTTTTT
.,TRBJ2-2,.,TRBV2,CASSEAQGTGELFF,TGTGCCAGCAGTGAAGCGCAGGGGACCGGGGAGCTGTTTTTT
.,TRBJ2-1,few,TRBV10-2,CASSEPKGGSYNEQFF,TGCGCCAGCAGTGAGCCGAAGGGGGGTTCCTACAATGAGCAGTTCTTC
TRBD1,TRBJ1-4,.,TRBV15,CATSTRQGGLKELFF,TGTGCCACCAGCACCAGACAGGGGGGATTGAAGGAACTGTTTTTT
.,TRBJ2-2,.,TRBV5-1,CASSLGWVTGELFF,TGCGCCAGCAGCTTGGGATGGGTCACCGGGGAGCTGTTTTTT
.,TRBJ1-2,.,TRBV28,CASSSGGESYGYTF,TGTGCCAGCAGTTCTGGGGGGGAGAGCTATGGCTACACCTTC
TRBD2,TRBJ2-1,.,TRBV5-1,CASSPGTSGNNEQFF,TGCGCCAGCAGCCCCGGGACTAGCGGGAACAATGAGCAGTTCTTC
.,TRBJ1-4,.,TRBV19,CASSLDSFNEKLFF,TGTGCCAGTAGTCTGGACAGTTTTAATGAAAAACTGTTTTTT
.,TRBJ1-1,.,TRBV9,CASSVGSAEGTEAFF,TGTGCCAGCAGCGTAGGAAGTGCGGAGGGCACTGAAGCTTTCTTT
.,TRBJ2-7,.,TRBV19,CASSPGIWRYEQYF,TGTGCCAGTAGTCCTGGGATATGGAGGTACGAGCAGTACTTC
.,TRBJ1-5,.,TRBV6-6,CASSYSITGPNQPQHF,TGTGCCAGCAGTTACTCTATTACAGGGCCAAATCAGCCCCAGCATTTT
.,TRBJ1-1,.,TRBV19,CASSTYQINTEAFF,TGTGCCAGTAGTACCTATCAGATAAACACTGAAGCTTTCTTT
TRBD1,TRBJ1-1,.,TRBV28,CASSVLGQGTGEAFF,TGTGCCAGCAGTGTCCTGGGACAGGGGACCGGTGAAGCTTTCTTT
.,TRBJ1-6,.,TRBV7-9,CASSSLPENSPLHF,TGTGCCAGCAGCTCTCTCCCAGAGAATTCACCCCTCCACTTT
.,TRBJ2-5,.,TRBV18,CASSRGQLGGETQYF,TGTGCCAGCTCACGTGGACAGTTGGGGGGCGAGACCCAGTACTTC
TRBD2,TRBJ2-5,.,TRBV28,CASSLRLAGVGQETQYF,TGTGCCAGCAGTTTACGACTAGCGGGAGTGGGCCAAGAGACCCAGTACTTC
.,TRBJ2-7,.,TRBV2,CASSEAYEQYF,TGTGCCAGCAGTGAAGCCTACGAGCAGTACTTC
.,TRBJ1-1,.,TRBV15,CATSRAQGTTEAFF,TGTGCCACCAGCAGAGCTCAGGGGACCACTGAAGCTTTCTTT
.,TRBJ2-2,.,TRBV11-2,CASSLETRQGNTGELFF,TGTGCCAGCAGCTTAGAGACTCGTCAGGGGAACACCGGGGAGCTGTTTTTT
.,TRBJ2-1,.,TRBV7-8,CASSPWHNEQFF,TGTGCCAGCAGCCCTTGGCACAATGAGCAGTTCTTC
TRBD1,TRBJ2-1,.,TRBV5-1,CASSRDRSSYNEQFF,TGCGCCAGCAGTCGGGACAGGAGCTCCTACAATGAGCAGTTCTTC